Below, 29 T cell receptor beta chains from the same sample are listed, as sequenced in a study of graft-versus-host responses after intestinal transplantation. Only in-frame clones appear in the TCRdb table, and some are missing; sequencing was by immunoSEQ multiplex PCR. In the table there are just under 100,000 clones, 75% to 95% of which are singletons. Here the sequenced sample was PBMCs, taken about 460 days after intestinal transplant. These receptors were obtained from a human patient who received an intestinal transplant, so some T cells may come from the graft donor.

The chain couples TRBV5-4 to TRBJ2-3; possible D gene TRBD2, 6 bases. This CDR3 region has 14 residues. Germline lookup yields CDR1 SGHNT and CDR2 YYREEE (reference sequence). V was cut by 4 bases and J by 2 bases, with 11 bases left in between. CDR3 region: CASSRRDYTDTQYF. CDR3 nucleotide sequence: TGTGCCAGCAGCCGGAGGGATTACACAGATACGCAGTATTTT.

CDR3 residues: CAALQGRAYEQYF. CDR3 DNA: TGTGCCGCACTGCAGGGAAGGGCCTACGAGCAGTACTTC. The V gene is TRBV6-1, the J gene TRBJ2-7; TRBD1 might be the D (5 bases). The CDR3 is made up of 13 amino acids. CDR1 is MNHNS, CDR2 SASEGT, per germline. V lost 11 bases and J 2 bases, leaving 16 bases between the germline ends.

The rearrangement uses TRBV18 and TRBJ2-3; D unresolved. The V end lost 0 bases, the J end lost 2 bases, and 3 bases lay between the germline ends. Germline V lookup: CDR1 KGHSH, CDR2 LQKENI. The CDR3 is made up of 13 amino acids. CDR3: CASSPPTTDTQYF. DNA of the CDR3: TGTGCCAGCTCACCACCCACCACAGATACGCAGTATTTT.

The CDR3 spells CASSDRGLPGELFF. Here the CDR3 DNA reads TGCGCCAGCAGCGACAGGGGGCTTCCCGGGGAGCTGTTTTTT. The rearrangement uses TRBV4-1 and TRBJ2-2, with 10 bases aligning to TRBD1. Unmatched junction bases numbered 3, after V lost 5 bases and J lost 6 bases. This CDR3 has 14 residues. CDR1 and CDR2 from the germline V gene are MGHRA and YSYEKL.

The rearrangement uses TRBV10-3 and TRBJ2-7; tentatively, D is TRBD2 (6 bases). The germline CDR1 and CDR2 sequences are ENHRY and SYGVKD. CDR3 size: 13 residues. V was cut by 4 bases and J by 2 bases, with 9 bases left in between. CDR3 DNA: TGTGCCATCAGTGGAACGGGGGCCTACGAGCAGTACTTC. Its protein is CAISGTGAYEQYF.

The chain recombines TRBV6-1 with TRBJ1-1, with TRBD1 as a possible D gene (5 bases). This CDR3 is 15 amino acids long. From germline, CDR1 is MNHNS and CDR2 SASEGT. V lost 5 bases and J 1 base, leaving 14 bases between the germline ends. The CDR3 protein is CASSSWEDRNTEAFF. The DNA for the CDR3 is TGTGCCAGCAGTTCGTGGGAAGACAGGAACACTGAAGCTTTCTTT.

V gene TRBV7-9 combines with J gene TRBJ1-4, with D unclear. This CDR3 region has 18 residues. The V gene's germline CDR1 is SEHNR and CDR2 FQNEAQ (reference sequence). V lost 6 bases to trimming and J lost 0 bases, with 20 bases between them. CDR3 bases: TGTGCCAGCAGACAGACCCGGGCCAGAAATGCAACTAATGAAAAACTGTTTTTT. This encodes CASRQTRARNATNEKLFF.

This rearrangement joins TRBV4-2 to TRBJ2-5; 11 bases line up with TRBD1. Germline trimming cut 0 bases from V and 5 bases from J; bases unmatched to any gene: 5. Germline lookup yields CDR1 LGHNA and CDR2 YNFKEQ. The CDR3 length is 16 residues. In DNA form, the CDR3 reads TGTGCCAGCAGCCAAGAGGGACAGGGGGTTGGGGAGACCCAGTACTTC. Its protein product is CASSQEGQGVGETQYF.

The chain carries TRBV5-6 and TRBJ1-1; 10 bases map to TRBD1. Unmatched junction bases numbered 13, after V lost 4 bases and J lost 7 bases. The CDR3 consists of 16 residues. The germline V gene encodes CDR1 SGHDT and CDR2 YYEEEE. CDR3 in DNA: TGTGCCAGCAGCCAAAAACTGGACAGGGGGGTATATGAAGCTTTCTTT. Protein sequence: CASSQKLDRGVYEAFF.

V gene TRBV21-1 combines with J gene TRBJ2-5. The DNA matches TRBJ2-7 better at its end, which makes the J call doubtful. TRBV21-1 is marked as a pseudogene. CDR3 size: 15 residues. The CDR3 DNA sequence: TGTGCCAGCTGGTTCCGACAGACGGGGCCCTACGAGCAGTACTTC. Its translation is CASWFRQTGPYEQYF.

The chain carries TRBV7-2 and TRBJ1-6, with D unclear. The ends were cut back, 8 bases at V and 7 bases at J, with 12 bases in the middle. CDR3 length: 13 residues. Germline V gene data show CDR1 as SGHTA and CDR2 as FQGNSA. The CDR3 region is CASLQVANSPLHF. In DNA form, the CDR3 reads TGTGCCAGCCTTCAGGTAGCAAATTCACCCCTCCACTTT.

The chain couples TRBV14 to TRBJ1-3, with TRBD1 matching 7 bases. In germline, CDR1 is SGHDN, CDR2 FVKESK. V dropped 3 bases and J dropped 4; count of bases not matched to a gene: 3. The CDR3 is 14 residues long. CDR3 sequence reads: CASSQTGSGNTIYF. The CDR3 DNA reads TGTGCCAGCAGCCAGACAGGGTCCGGAAACACCATATATTTT.

This clone has only one observation. The chain uses TRBV6-5 and TRBJ2-3; a weak D match, TRBD2 (5 bases). The V end was cut by 6 bases, the J end by 6 bases, with 16 bases between. Germline CDR1 is MNHEY and CDR2 is SVGAGI. The CDR3 length is 14 residues. The CDR3 sequence is CASSPLGRGDTQYF. The DNA for the CDR3 is TGTGCCAGCAGCCCTCTAGGCCGAGGGGATACGCAGTATTTT.

Concerning this clone itself: At one end, the junction sequence differs from germline, possibly due to a read error. The chain is built from TRBV5-4 and TRBJ2-7, with a weak D call TRBD2 (6 bases). This CDR3 spans 11 amino acids. From germline, CDR1 is SGHNT and CDR2 YYREEE (reference sequence). The CDR3 loop is CASSSGGPVNF. In DNA, the CDR3 is TGTGCCAGCAGTTCCGGGGGTCCCGTGAACTTC.

The rearrangement joins TRBV29-1 to TRBJ2-3; possibly TRBD2 for D (6 bases). With 3 bases removed from V and 1 base from J, the gap between germline ends came to 11 bases. CDR3 size: 14 residues. Germline CDR1 SQVTM, CDR2 ANQGSEA. The CDR3, as DNA: TGCAGCGTTGAGAGGGAGGATCGCACAGATACGCAGTATTTT. Protein sequence: CSVEREDRTDTQYF.

This clone is a singleton in its sample. The CDR3 loop reads CSARLANEQFF. CDR3 nucleotides: TGCAGTGCTAGATTGGCCAATGAGCAGTTCTTC. The chain uses TRBV20-1 and TRBJ2-1; D is unresolved. Germline assignment: CDR1 DFQATT and CDR2 SNEGSKA (reference sequence). Trimming took off 2 bases at V and 6 bases at J, with 5 bases between the two ends. The CDR3 consists of 11 residues.

This chain links TRBV9 with TRBJ1-4, with no clear D. The V end was cut by 3 bases, the J end by 7 bases, with 25 bases between. This CDR3 comprises 18 residues. The germline CDR1 and CDR2 sequences are SGDLS and YYNGEE. The CDR3 sequence is CASSAGTAGSLVLEKLFF. The DNA of the CDR3 is TGTGCCAGCAGCGCTGGAACCGCCGGATCTCTTGTTCTTGAAAAACTGTTTTTT.

The rearrangement links TRBV12-5 to TRBJ1-1, with 7 bases that match TRBD1. Germline V gene lookup returns CDR1 LGHNT and CDR2 FRNRAP. CDR3 length: 15 amino acids. J gave up 5 bases and V 2 bases, and 8 bases lay outside the gene matches. CDR3 in DNA: TGTGCTAGTGGTTTGAGGGCGGGACAGAAAACTGAAGCTTTCTTT. This codes for CASGLRAGQKTEAFF.

The rearrangement links TRBV28 to TRBJ1-2; 7 positions match TRBD1. Germline CDR1 is MDHEN and CDR2 is SYDVKM. The CDR3 is 15 amino acids. The ends lost 3 bases at V and 7 bases at J; junction bases unmatched: 11. CDR3 sequence (DNA): TGTGCCAGCAGTTTTCAGGTAGCAGGGGGTTTTGGCTACACCTTC. It codes for CASSFQVAGGFGYTF.

The DNA of the CDR3 is TGCGCCAGCAGCTTGTTGACAGGGGTGGAGTATGGCTACACCTTC. The encoded protein is CASSLLTGVEYGYTF. The chain is built from TRBV5-1 and TRBJ1-2, with 8 bases matching TRBD1. Germline loops: CDR1 SGHRS, CDR2 YFSETQ. CDR3 length: 15 amino acids. The V gene end was trimmed by 1 base and the J gene end by 5 bases; junction bases not matched to a gene: 7.

This chain links TRBV5-1 with TRBJ1-1; a possible D gene is TRBD1 (6 bases). The CDR3 has 15 residues. Germline V gene data show CDR1 as SGHRS and CDR2 as YFSETQ. Trimming pared 4 bases from V and 2 bases from J, leaving 15 bases between. This CDR3 is CASSGGGGGNTEAFF. The CDR3 nucleotides read TGCGCCAGCAGCGGGGGGGGCGGAGGTAACACTGAAGCTTTCTTT.

The gene calls are TRBV6-5 and TRBJ2-7, with 8 bases matching TRBD2. V shed 5 bases and J 2 bases; nucleotides not matched to a gene: 8. From germline, CDR1 is MNHEY and CDR2 SVGAGI. This CDR3 is 15 amino acids long. The CDR3 DNA reads TGTGCCAGCAGTACCGTTGGCGGGGGGACCTACGAGCAGTACTTC. Protein sequence: CASSTVGGGTYEQYF.

This sequence joins TRBV23-1 and TRBJ1-2; the D is unclear. TRBV23-1 is an ORF, with its function uncertain. This CDR3 is built from 14 residues. Trimming stripped 4 bases from V and 5 bases from J, with 14 bases between. Here the CDR3 DNA reads TGCGCCAGCAGTCGGACCCTGAACGGGTATGGCTACACCTTC. Protein: CASSRTLNGYGYTF.

This chain connects TRBV5-6 to TRBJ2-2; tentatively, D is TRBD1 (6 bases). Between the trimmed V and J ends, which lost 2 bases and 3 bases, there was a span of 11 bases. Germline V gene sequence: CDR1 SGHDT, CDR2 YYEEEE. The CDR3 is 15 amino acids. CDR3 in DNA: TGTGCCAGCAGCTTCAGGGGTAAGGACACCGGGGAGCTGTTTTTT. Its protein is CASSFRGKDTGELFF.

This sequence joins TRBV7-9 and TRBJ2-7, with D hard to call. Looked up from germline, CDR1 is SEHNR and CDR2 is FQNEAQ (reference sequence). V lost 7 bases, J lost 6 bases, and 16 bases lay in between. CDR3 length equals 13 residues. The CDR3 loop reads CASTLDSLPEQYF. The DNA for the CDR3 is TGTGCCAGCACCCTGGATTCGTTGCCCGAGCAGTACTTC. The full variable domain, with the rest looked up from reference TRBV7-9 and TRBJ2-7, is DTGVSQNPRHKITKRGQNVTFRCDPISEHNRLYWYRQTLGQGPEFLTYFQNEAQLEKSRLLSDRFSAERPKGSFSTLEIQRTEQGDSAMYLCASTLDSLPEQYFGPGTRLTVT.

This clone has just one count. The chain uses TRBV19 and TRBJ2-2; TRBD1 agrees at 10 bases. The length of the CDR3 is 15 residues. Germline V gene sequence: CDR1 LNHDA, CDR2 SQIVND (reference sequence). The trim removed 6 bases at V and 6 bases at J, leaving 7 bases unmatched. Written as DNA, the CDR3 is TGTGCCAGTAGAGACCGGGACAGGGGTTCCGGGGAGCTGTTTTTT. It yields the protein CASRDRDRGSGELFF.

This chain connects TRBV6-5 to TRBJ2-1; 9 bases agree with TRBD1. The CDR3 has 15 residues. Germline lookup yields CDR1 MNHEY and CDR2 SVGAGI. Germline trimming cut 7 bases from V and 3 bases from J; bases unmatched to any gene: 7. The CDR3 coding sequence is TGTGCCAGCATCCAGGACAGGGGTCTCTACAATGAGCAGTTCTTC. This encodes CASIQDRGLYNEQFF.

The chain carries TRBV2 and TRBJ2-3; no reliable D call. V dropped 6 bases and J dropped 4 bases, with 8 bases sitting between them. This CDR3 region has 12 residues. CDR1 is SNHLY, CDR2 FYNNEI, per germline. The CDR3 region is CASRERSDTQYF. DNA for the CDR3: TGTGCCAGCAGGGAACGGTCAGATACGCAGTATTTT. The full variable domain, rest sourced from reference TRBV2 and TRBJ2-3, is EPEVTQTPSHQVTQMGQEVILRCVPISNHLYFYWYRQILGQKVEFLVSFYNNEISEKSEIFDDQFSVERPDGSNFTLKIRSTKLEDSAMYFCASRERSDTQYFGPGTRLTVL.

The rearrangement links TRBV11-1 to TRBJ1-2, with unresolved D. V lost 0 bases, J lost 2 bases, and 4 bases lay in between. The V gene's germline CDR1 is SGHAT and CDR2 FQDESV (reference sequence). This CDR3 is 13 amino acids long. The CDR3 protein is CASSLAGNYGYTF. In DNA, the CDR3 is TGTGCCAGCAGCTTAGCAGGAAACTATGGCTACACCTTC.